The entry below describes one TCR beta chain. Germline trimming cut 3 bases from V and 5 bases from J; bases unmatched to any gene: 7. The germline CDR1 and CDR2 sequences are SGHTA and FQGNSA. The CDR3 loop spans 15 amino acids. The PCR made use of 60 Vbeta and 13 Jbeta primers. TCRdb keeps only in-frame clones here, not all; method: immunoSEQ multiplex PCR. The table records more than 85,000 clones, about 80% of them present only once. The sample is drawn from a study of cytomegalovirus exposure and HLA in healthy donors. Sequencing was carried out using PBMCs. This chain uses TRBV7-2 with TRBJ2-5; 9 bases line up with TRBD2. This receptor was identified in a man aged 35 to 55 in good health and CMV-seronegative. The CDR3 is CASSLAGGGGETQYF. In DNA form, the CDR3 reads TGTGCCAGCAGCTTGGCGGGAGGGGGAGGGGAGACCCAGTACTTC.